Described below is a single T cell receptor (beta chain) sequence and its context. The antigen is unknown. Unique molecular identifiers were used in preparing the TCRbeta library. TCRdb re-called the PCR reads through MiXCR, storing one row per CDR3 protein. The table shows around 800,000 distinct CDR3 sequences, with 16% occurring only once. These data are taken from a study of T-cell reconstitution after alpha-beta-depleted transplantation in children. General observations from the study: Surviving recipient cells, namely T cells and thymic progenitors, were the source of high day-60 TCRbeta diversity in some patients. Roughly two months post-transplant, alpha-beta T cells reportedly originated from several hundred graft clones that had expanded. T-cell counts and diversity at one year post-transplant came mainly from newly produced T cells.

The sequenced sample was PBMCs, mostly from graft donor cells, obtained 360 days after TCRalphabeta/CD19-depleted stem cell transplant. The clonotype originates from a male patient aged 10 to 17 who had a stem cell transplant for acute lymphoblastic leukemia, so the T cells may come from the graft donor.

CDR3 region: CSVSRAAQSEQFF. CDR3 in DNA: TGCAGCGTGTCCCGGGCCGCTCAGTCTGAGCAGTTCTTC. This sequence joins TRBV29-1 and TRBJ2-1; no firm D call. The V and J ends lost 6 bases and 9 bases respectively, with 18 bases between them. This CDR3 has 13 residues. Germline values: CDR1 SQVTM, CDR2 ANQGSEA.